This T cell receptor beta chain was sequenced in a study of cytomegalovirus exposure and HLA in healthy donors. The germline V gene encodes CDR1 MDHEN and CDR2 SYDVKM. This CDR3 is built from 13 residues. V lost 8 bases to trimming and J lost 3 bases, with 14 bases between them. Use of 60 Vbeta and 13 Jbeta primers characterized the PCR. Using immunoSEQ multiplex PCR, the repertoire was profiled, and TCRdb retains in-frame clones only, with some absent. In total, the table holds over 45,000 clones. The gene calls are TRBV28 and TRBJ2-7; D is possibly TRBD2 (6 bases). The sequenced sample was PBMCs. The TCR sequence derives from a woman under 30 in good health and CMV-seronegative. The CDR3, as DNA: TGTGCCAGCGGAGGGATTTACGTCTACGAGCAGTACTTC. Encoded protein: CASGGIYVYEQYF.